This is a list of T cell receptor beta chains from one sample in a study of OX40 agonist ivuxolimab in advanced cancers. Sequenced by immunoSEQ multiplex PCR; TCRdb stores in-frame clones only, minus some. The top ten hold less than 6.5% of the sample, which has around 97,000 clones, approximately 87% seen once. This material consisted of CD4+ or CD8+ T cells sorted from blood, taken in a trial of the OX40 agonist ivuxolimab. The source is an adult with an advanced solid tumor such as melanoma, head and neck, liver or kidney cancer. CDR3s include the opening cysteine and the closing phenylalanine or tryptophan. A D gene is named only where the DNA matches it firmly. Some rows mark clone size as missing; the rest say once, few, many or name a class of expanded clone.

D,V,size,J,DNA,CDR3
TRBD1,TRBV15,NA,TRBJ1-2,TGTGCCACCAGCACCTATACAGGGGGCGACTATGGCTACACCTTC,CATSTYTGGDYGYTF
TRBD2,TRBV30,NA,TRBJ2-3,TGTGCCTGGAGTGTACTGAGCGGGACTAGCACAGATACGCAGTATTTT,CAWSVLSGTSTDTQYF
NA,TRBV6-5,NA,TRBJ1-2,TGTGCCAGCAGTTACACCGAGAACAGCAACTATGGCTACACCTTC,CASSYTENSNYGYTF
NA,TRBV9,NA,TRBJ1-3,TGTGCCAGCAGCGTATCGGGGGGACTATCTGGAAACACCATATATTTT,CASSVSGGLSGNTIYF
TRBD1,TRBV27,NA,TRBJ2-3,TGTGCCAGCAGTTTATCTTGGGACAGGGGTACAGATACGCAGTATTTT,CASSLSWDRGTDTQYF
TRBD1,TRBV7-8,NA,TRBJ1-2,TGTGCCAGCAGTTCACACAGGGGTACGGAGGGCTACACCTTC,CASSSHRGTEGYTF
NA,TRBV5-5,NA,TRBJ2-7,TGTGCCAGCAGCCGGGATCCCCAGCCCCGCTACGAGCAGTACTTC,CASSRDPQPRYEQYF
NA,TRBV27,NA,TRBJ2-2,TGTGCCAGCAGTTTATCGTTCAGCGGGGAGCTGTTTTTT,CASSLSFSGELFF
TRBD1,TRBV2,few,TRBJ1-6,TGTGCCAGCAGTGAGGGGACAGGTCAAGCATCACCCCTCCACTTT,CASSEGTGQASPLHF
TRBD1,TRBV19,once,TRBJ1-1,TGTGCCAGTAGTGACAGGGGGCTCAACACTGAAGCTTTCTTT,CASSDRGLNTEAFF
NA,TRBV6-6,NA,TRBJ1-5,TGTGCCAGCAGACGGACAGCGGGAGGCAATCAGCCCCAGCATTTT,CASRRTAGGNQPQHF
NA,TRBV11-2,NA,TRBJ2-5,TGTGCCAGCAGCTCCGGATTTAACGTGATAGAAGAGACCCAGTACTTC,CASSSGFNVIEETQYF
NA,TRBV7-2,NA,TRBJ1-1,TGTGCCAGCAGCTTTAGGTTGGGATTGGGCACTGAAGCTTTCTTT,CASSFRLGLGTEAFF
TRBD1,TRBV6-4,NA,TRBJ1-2,TGTGCCAGCAGTGCCGGGACAGGAGGCTATGGCTACACCTTC,CASSAGTGGYGYTF
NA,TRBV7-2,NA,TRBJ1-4,TGTGCCAGCGGAAAAACGGGACATTATAATGAAAAACTGTTTTTT,CASGKTGHYNEKLFF
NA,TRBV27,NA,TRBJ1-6,TGTGCCAGCAGTTTATCGCTCCAGGATTATAATTCACCCCTCCACTTT,CASSLSLQDYNSPLHF
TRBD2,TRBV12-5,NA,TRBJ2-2,TGTGCTAGTGGTTTGGACACTAGCGGGACCGGGGAGCTGTTTTTT,CASGLDTSGTGELFF
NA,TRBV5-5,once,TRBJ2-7,TGTGCCAGCAGCTTTTCGGGGGACGTCTACGAGCAGTACTTC,CASSFSGDVYEQYF
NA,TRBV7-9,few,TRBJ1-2,TGTGCCAGCAGCTTAGGAGCGATCCCCTCCAACTATGGCTACACCTTC,CASSLGAIPSNYGYTF
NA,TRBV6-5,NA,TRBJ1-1,TGTGCCAGTGCTCGCGGACAGATGAACACTGAAGCTTTCTTT,CASARGQMNTEAFF
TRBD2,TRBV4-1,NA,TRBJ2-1,TGCGCCAGCAGCCATTCGATCGCGGGAGGGTCCCCGGGGTTCTTC,CASSHSIAGGSPGFF
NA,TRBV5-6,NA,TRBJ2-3,TGTGCCAGCAGCTTGAGCACAGATACGCAGTATTTT,CASSLSTDTQYF
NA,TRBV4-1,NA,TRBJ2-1,TGCGCCAGCAGCCAAGATTCCAGGGACCTCTACAATGAGCAGTTCTTC,CASSQDSRDLYNEQFF
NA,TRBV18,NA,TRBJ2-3,TGTGCCAGCTCACCGGGCGGGACCGGCACAGATACGCAGTATTTT,CASSPGGTGTDTQYF
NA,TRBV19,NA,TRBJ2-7,TGTGCCAGTAGTATAGATCCCATCGGGGGCCAGTACTACGAGCAGTACTTC,CASSIDPIGGQYYEQYF
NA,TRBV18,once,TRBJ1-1,TGTGCCAGCTCACCGACAGGATACGCGGCGGACACTGAAGCTTTCTTT,CASSPTGYAADTEAFF
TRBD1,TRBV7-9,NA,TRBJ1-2,TGTGCCAGCAGCTTAGATGTCAGGGGGAATGGCTACACCTTC,CASSLDVRGNGYTF
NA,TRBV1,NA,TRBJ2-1,TGCACCAGCAAAAGAACCAGGGGCAATGAGCAGTTCTTC,CTSKRTRGNEQFF
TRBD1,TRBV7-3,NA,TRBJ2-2,TGTGCCAGCAGTCGACAGGGCGGGAACACCGGGGAGCTGTTTTTT,CASSRQGGNTGELFF
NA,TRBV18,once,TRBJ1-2,TGTGCCAGCTCACTCAAGAACTATGGCTACACCTTC,CASSLKNYGYTF
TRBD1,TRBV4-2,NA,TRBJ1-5,TGTGCCAGCAGCCAAACAGGGGCTTCCAATCAGCCCCAGCATTTT,CASSQTGASNQPQHF
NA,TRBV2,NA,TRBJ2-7,TGTGCCAGCATTTCACCGGGACACTACGAGCAGTACTTC,CASISPGHYEQYF
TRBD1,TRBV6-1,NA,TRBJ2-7,TGTGCCAGCAGGACCAGGGGACAGGGGGCCTACGAGCAGTACTTC,CASRTRGQGAYEQYF
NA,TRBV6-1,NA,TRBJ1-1,TGTGCCAGCAGGCCCATGACAGGCACAAACACTGAAGCTTTCTTT,CASRPMTGTNTEAFF
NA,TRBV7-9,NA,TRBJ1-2,TGTGCCAGCAGCTTAGCGTACAGGGCGGATAACTATGGCTACACCTTC,CASSLAYRADNYGYTF
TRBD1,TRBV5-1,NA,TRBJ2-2,TGCGCCAGCAGCTTGCAACAGGGGGGAACCGGGGAGCTGTTTTTT,CASSLQQGGTGELFF
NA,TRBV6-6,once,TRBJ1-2,TGTGTCAGCAGTTATGTTGGTCGTGGCTACACCTTC,CVSSYVGRGYTF
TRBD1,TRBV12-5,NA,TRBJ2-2,TGTGCTAGTGTTCAGGGGGCAGTTGACGGGGAGCTGTTTTTT,CASVQGAVDGELFF
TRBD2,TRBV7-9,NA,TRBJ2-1,TGTGCCAGCAGCGATACTAGCGGGAGATTAAATGAGCAGTTCTTC,CASSDTSGRLNEQFF
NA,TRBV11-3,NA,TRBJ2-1,TGTGCCAGCAGCTTAGCCCAGGGCCTTTCGAAGAATGAGCAGTTCTTC,CASSLAQGLSKNEQFF
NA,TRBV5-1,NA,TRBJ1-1,TGCGCCAGCAGCTTGGGACCACTTGGGGCGAACACTGAAGCTTTCTTT,CASSLGPLGANTEAFF
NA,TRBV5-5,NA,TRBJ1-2,TGTGCCAGCAGCCTGGATACAGGTTATGGCTACACCTTC,CASSLDTGYGYTF
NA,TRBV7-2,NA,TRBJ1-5,TGTGCCAGCAGCTTAGCGCAGGGGTTGCGGGGGCCCCAGCATTTT,CASSLAQGLRGPQHF
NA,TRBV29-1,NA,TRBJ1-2,TGCAGCGTTGTTAGGGGTTCAGAACTAAACTATGGCTACACCTTC,CSVVRGSELNYGYTF
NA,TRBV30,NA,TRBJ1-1,TGTGCCTGGGCCGGGCCTTTGAACACTGAAGCTTTCTTT,CAWAGPLNTEAFF
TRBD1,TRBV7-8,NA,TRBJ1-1,TGTGCCAGCAGCTTAGACCGACAGGGATGGACGACTGAAGCTTTCTTT,CASSLDRQGWTTEAFF
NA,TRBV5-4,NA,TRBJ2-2,TGTGCCAGCAGCTCAGGAAAGGTTAAAACCGGGGAGCTGTTTTTT,CASSSGKVKTGELFF
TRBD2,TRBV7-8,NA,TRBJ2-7,TGTGCCAGCAGCTTAGACGGGGGGGTTTCCTACGAGCAGTACTTC,CASSLDGGVSYEQYF
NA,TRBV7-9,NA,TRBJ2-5,TGTGCCAGCAGCTTATACGTTGGGGGCGAGGAGACCCAGTACTTC,CASSLYVGGEETQYF
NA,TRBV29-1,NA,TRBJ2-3,TGCAGCGTTGATTCTCCAGGGCCCGGTCGCAATACGCAGTATTTT,CSVDSPGPGRNTQYF